Listed below are T cell receptor beta chains from one sample, sequenced in a study of cytomegalovirus exposure and HLA in healthy donors. Sequenced by immunoSEQ multiplex PCR; TCRdb stores in-frame clones only, minus some. The sample lists about 160,000 clones, roughly 87% occurring once. Sample: PBMCs. Receptors were obtained from a middle-aged man in good health and CMV-seropositive. CDR3s include the opening cysteine and the closing phenylalanine or tryptophan. D genes are given only for firm matches. Clone size is stated in some rows and not others, as once, few, many or a class when expanded.

size	J	D	V	CDR3	DNA
-	TRBJ1-5	TRBD1	TRBV5-6	CASSFTLGTAPNQPQHF	TGTGCCAGCAGTTTCACCCTCGGGACAGCCCCCAATCAGCCCCAGCATTTT
-	TRBJ1-6	TRBD1	TRBV28	CASSSGQGDSPLHF	TGTGCCAGCAGTTCGGGACAGGGAGATTCACCCCTCCACTTT
-	TRBJ2-7	-	TRBV9	CASSVVDSEQYF	TGTGCCAGCAGCGTAGTTGACAGCGAGCAGTACTTC
-	TRBJ2-5	-	TRBV15	CATSETRLAETQYF	TGTGCCACCAGCGAAACTAGGCTGGCCGAGACCCAGTACTTC
-	TRBJ2-5	-	TRBV7-8	CASSEEYQETQYF	TGTGCCAGCAGCGAGGAGTACCAAGAGACCCAGTACTTC
few	TRBJ1-6	TRBD1	TRBV4-3	CASSLKTGGYNSPLHF	TGCGCCAGCAGCTTAAAAACAGGGGGATATAATTCACCCCTCCACTTT
-	TRBJ2-1	-	TRBV7-2	CASSSPGLRWGNEQFF	TGTGCCAGCAGCTCACCGGGACTTAGATGGGGCAATGAGCAGTTCTTC
-	TRBJ2-7	-	TRBV30	CAWNQGSYEQYF	TGTGCCTGGAACCAGGGGTCCTACGAGCAGTACTTC
-	TRBJ2-7	TRBD2	TRBV5-1	CASSNTKGLVPYEQYF	TGCGCCAGCAGCAACACCAAGGGACTAGTCCCCTACGAGCAGTACTTC
-	TRBJ2-2	TRBD2	TRBV9	CASSVELAGTGELFF	TGTGCCAGCAGCGTAGAGCTAGCGGGGACCGGGGAGCTGTTTTTT
once	TRBJ1-4	-	TRBV27	CASSLSGTGEKLFF	TGTGCCAGCAGTTTATCAGGGACTGGTGAAAAACTGTTTTTT
-	TRBJ1-2	TRBD1	TRBV10-3	CAISSTTQGAGGYTF	TGTGCCATCAGCTCCACTACTCAGGGGGCTGGCGGCTACACCTTC
-	TRBJ1-2	-	TRBV6-8	CASSYTPFYRDRNYGYTF	TGTGCCAGCAGTTACACCCCCTTCTACAGGGACCGTAACTATGGCTACACCTTC
-	TRBJ2-3	-	TRBV18	CASSLGLNTDTQYF	TGTGCCAGCTCACTAGGACTGAACACAGATACGCAGTATTTT
-	TRBJ2-3	TRBD2	TRBV7-3	CASSRTGGRDTQYF	TGTGCCAGCAGCCGCACGGGGGGGCGGGATACGCAGTATTTT
-	TRBJ1-6	-	TRBV6-5	CASSYPSMPLHF	TGTGCCAGCAGTTACCCCTCTATGCCCCTCCACTTT
-	TRBJ2-7	-	TRBV6-1	CASSSEREQYF	TGTGCCAGCAGCTCCGAGCGAGAGCAGTACTTC
-	TRBJ2-5	TRBD2	TRBV10-3	CAISESSGGVQETQYF	TGTGCCATCAGTGAGTCCAGCGGGGGGGTCCAAGAGACCCAGTACTTC
few	TRBJ1-4	-	TRBV6-5	CASSYPEAPEKLFF	TGTGCCAGCAGTTACCCCGAAGCCCCTGAAAAACTGTTTTTT
-	TRBJ2-3	-	TRBV7-7	CASSRPRTISTDTQYF	TGTGCCAGCAGCCGGCCCCGGACTATTAGCACAGATACGCAGTATTTT
-	TRBJ1-2	TRBD1	TRBV28	CASSGGTGHNYGYTF	TGTGCCAGCAGTGGGGGGACAGGGCATAACTATGGCTACACCTTC